The following is a T cell receptor beta chain sequence with its context. This sample was taken from a study of control samples from healthy donors and cancer patients. Per the germline V gene, CDR1 is SGHNT and CDR2 is YYREEE (reference sequence). Trimming removed 4 bases from V and 3 bases from J, with 18 bases in between. The CDR3 spans 16 residues. The method was immunoSEQ multiplex PCR; TCRdb's version includes in-frame clones alone and lacks a portion of them. The sample records about 96,000 clones, more than 80% being singletons. The chain employs TRBV5-4 and TRBJ2-3; D ambiguous. The specimen sequenced was blood. This receptor was obtained from a young man in good health. The CDR3 loop is CASSPSSLWTTDTQYF. As DNA, the CDR3 is TGTGCCAGCAGCCCCTCCTCGCTATGGACGACAGATACGCAGTATTTT.